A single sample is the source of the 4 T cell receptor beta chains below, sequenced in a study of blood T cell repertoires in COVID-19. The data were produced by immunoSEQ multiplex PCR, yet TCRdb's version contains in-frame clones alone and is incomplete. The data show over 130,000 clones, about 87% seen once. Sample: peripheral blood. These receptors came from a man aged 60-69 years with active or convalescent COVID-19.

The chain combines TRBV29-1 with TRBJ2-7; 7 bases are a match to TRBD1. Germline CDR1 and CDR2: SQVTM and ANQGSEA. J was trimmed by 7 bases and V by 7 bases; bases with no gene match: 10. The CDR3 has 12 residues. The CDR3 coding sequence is TGCAGCGCCTCCGTGACAGGGATGGAGCAGTACTTC. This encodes CSASVTGMEQYF.

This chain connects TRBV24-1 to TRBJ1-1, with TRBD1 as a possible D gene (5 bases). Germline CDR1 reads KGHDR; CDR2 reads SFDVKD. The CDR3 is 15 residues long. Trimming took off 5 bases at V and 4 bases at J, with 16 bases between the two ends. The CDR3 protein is CATSGPGGGSTEAFF. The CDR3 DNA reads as TGTGCCACCAGTGGCCCGGGGGGGGGAAGCACTGAAGCTTTCTTT.

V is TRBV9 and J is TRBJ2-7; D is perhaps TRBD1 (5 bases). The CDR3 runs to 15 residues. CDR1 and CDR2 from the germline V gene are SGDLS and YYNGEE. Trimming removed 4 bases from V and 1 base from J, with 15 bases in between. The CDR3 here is CASSPLHGASYEQYF. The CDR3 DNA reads TGTGCCAGCAGCCCCTTGCATGGGGCTTCCTACGAGCAGTACTTC.

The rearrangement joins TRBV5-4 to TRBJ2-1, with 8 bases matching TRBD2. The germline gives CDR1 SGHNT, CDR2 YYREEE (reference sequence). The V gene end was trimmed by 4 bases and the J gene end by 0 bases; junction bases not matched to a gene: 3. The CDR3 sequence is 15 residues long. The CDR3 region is CASSAGTSSYNEQFF. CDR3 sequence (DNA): TGTGCCAGCAGCGCCGGGACTAGCTCCTACAATGAGCAGTTCTTC.